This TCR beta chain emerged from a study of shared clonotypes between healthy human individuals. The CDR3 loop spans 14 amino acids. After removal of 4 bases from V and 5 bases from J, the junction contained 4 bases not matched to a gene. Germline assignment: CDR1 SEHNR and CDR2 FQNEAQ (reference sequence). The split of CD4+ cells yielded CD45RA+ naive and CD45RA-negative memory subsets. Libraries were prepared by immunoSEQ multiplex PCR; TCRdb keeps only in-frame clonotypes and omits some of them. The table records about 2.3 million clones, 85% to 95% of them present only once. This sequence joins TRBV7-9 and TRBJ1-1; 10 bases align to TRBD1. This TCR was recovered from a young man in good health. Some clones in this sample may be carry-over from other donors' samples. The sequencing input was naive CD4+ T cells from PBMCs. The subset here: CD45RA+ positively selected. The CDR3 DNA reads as TGTGCCAGCAGCTCAGACAGGGGGCAGACTGAAGCTTTCTTT. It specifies CASSSDRGQTEAFF.